The rows below give T cell receptor beta chains drawn from one sample of a study of T cell responses to AZD1222 COVID-19 vaccine. Clones were read by immunoSEQ multiplex PCR, and TCRdb kept only the in-frame ones, dropping some. The sample yields tens of thousands of clones, around 89% seen once. The sample consisted of peripheral blood, taken 28 days after the second AZD1222 dose. Receptors originate from an adult who received the AZD1222 COVID-19 vaccine. Each CDR3 is given with its conserved first and last residue. The D gene is left open where the match is weak. Not all rows give a size; the values are once, few, many and, for expanded clones, a class.

v_gene,j_gene,abundance,d_gene,CDR3aa,CDR3nt
TRBV30,TRBJ1-1,few,.,CAYAPGVTEAFF,TGTGCCTATGCCCCGGGCGTTACTGAAGCTTTCTTT
TRBV19,TRBJ1-5,.,TRBD1,CASSTQGDQPQHF,TGTGCCAGTAGTACACAGGGGGACCAGCCCCAGCATTTT
TRBV5-1,TRBJ2-7,few,.,CASSSISGLSYEQYF,TGCGCCAGCAGCTCTATTAGCGGACTGTCTTACGAGCAGTACTTC
TRBV10-3,TRBJ2-1,.,.,CASSNSKGGYNEQFF,TGTGCCTCCTCCAACTCCAAGGGCGGGTACAATGAGCAGTTCTTC
TRBV3-1/TRBV3-2,TRBJ2-1,.,TRBD2,CASSQGGLAGGGNEQFF,TGTGCCAGCAGCCAAGGCGGACTAGCGGGAGGTGGGAATGAGCAGTTCTTC
TRBV5-1,TRBJ2-2,.,TRBD2,CASSLFLGLADTGELFF,TGCGCCAGCAGCTTGTTTTTGGGACTAGCGGACACCGGGGAGCTGTTTTTT
TRBV27,TRBJ2-4,once,.,CASSASSVGRGVNIQYF,TGTGCCAGCAGTGCGAGCTCAGTGGGGCGCGGTGTGAACATTCAGTACTTC
TRBV4-3,TRBJ1-3,.,.,CASSQWIDGPDSGNTIYF,TGCGCCAGCAGCCAATGGATCGATGGGCCGGACTCTGGAAACACCATATATTTT
TRBV2,TRBJ2-1,.,.,CASSKDNSYNEQFF,TGTGCCAGCAGTAAGGACAACTCCTACAATGAGCAGTTCTTC
TRBV5-4,TRBJ1-3,.,.,CASSPAPARGVGGIYF,TGTGCCAGCAGCCCCGCCCCGGCCAGGGGCGTGGGGGGCATATATTTT
TRBV10-2,TRBJ1-1,.,TRBD1,CASMTIRDRVNTEAFF,TGCGCCAGCATGACAATCCGGGACAGGGTGAACACTGAAGCTTTCTTT
TRBV20-1,TRBJ2-7,.,.,CSATLYEQYF,TGCAGTGCTACTCTTTACGAGCAGTACTTC
TRBV28,TRBJ1-1,.,.,CASTNPQNTEAFF,TGTGCCAGCACGAACCCACAGAACACTGAAGCTTTCTTT
TRBV5-8,TRBJ1-5,.,.,CASSLDSNQPQHF,TGTGCCAGCAGCTTGGATAGCAATCAGCCCCAGCATTTT
TRBV28,TRBJ2-5,.,.,CASSLSGPNQETQYF,TGTGCCAGCAGTTTATCTGGGCCGAACCAAGAGACCCAGTACTTC
TRBV15,TRBJ1-6,few,TRBD1,CATSRESDRAYNSPLHF,TGTGCCACCAGCAGAGAGTCGGACAGGGCGTATAATTCACCCCTCCACTTT
TRBV7-9,TRBJ2-3,once,TRBD1,CASSSTGFLGDTQYF,TGTGCCAGCAGCTCGACAGGGTTTTTGGGAGATACGCAGTATTTT
TRBV7-9,TRBJ1-5,.,.,CASSFFGQPQHF,TGTGCCAGCAGCTTTTTCGGTCAGCCCCAGCATTTT
TRBV4-3,TRBJ2-1,.,TRBD2,CASSQDLRREPWVGVYNEQFF,TGCGCCAGCAGCCAAGATCTAAGGCGGGAGCCATGGGTAGGGGTCTACAATGAGCAGTTCTTC
TRBV27,TRBJ1-4,once,TRBD1,CASSLGTGTQRLFF,TGTGCCAGCAGTTTAGGGACAGGGACCCAAAGACTGTTTTTT
TRBV11-3,TRBJ1-6,.,TRBD1,CASTGTGGTPLHF,TGTGCCAGCACCGGGACAGGGGGCACACCCCTCCACTTT
TRBV30,TRBJ1-2,.,.,CAWGPGTF,.
TRBV24-1,TRBJ2-7,.,.,CATSEGTFSYEQYF,TGTGCCACCAGTGAAGGGACATTCTCCTACGAGCAGTACTTC
TRBV15,TRBJ2-2,.,.,CATSRLGSGELFF,TGTGCCACCAGCAGATTAGGATCCGGGGAGCTGTTTTTT
TRBV2,TRBJ1-6,.,.,CASSGGESPLHF,TGTGCCAGCAGTGGGGGAGAATCACCCCTCCACTTT
TRBV12-3/TRBV12-4,TRBJ1-6,once,.,CASSPQYSPLHF,TGTGCCAGCAGTCCTCAGTATTCACCCCTCCACTTT
TRBV6-5,TRBJ2-7,.,.,CASSSFGQGTYEQYF,TGTGCCAGCAGTTCCTTTGGCCAGGGGACCTACGAGCAGTACTTC
TRBV19,TRBJ2-2,.,TRBD1,CASSKRLQGSGELFF,TGTGCCAGTAGTAAACGACTACAGGGGTCCGGGGAGCTGTTTTTT
TRBV12-3/TRBV12-4,TRBJ1-1,.,.,CASSSGGRTEAFF,TGTGCCAGTTCCTCGGGGGGAAGAACTGAAGCTTTCTTT
TRBV7-2,TRBJ2-7,.,TRBD2,CASSGGGYEQYF,TGTGCCAGCAGCGGGGGGGGTTACGAGCAGTACTTC
TRBV10-3,TRBJ1-5,.,.,CAIRQGVRQPQHF,TGTGCCATCAGACAGGGTGTAAGGCAGCCCCAGCATTTT
TRBV6-5,TRBJ1-5,.,.,CASNPTGRNQPQHF,TGTGCCAGCAATCCGACAGGCCGCAATCAGCCCCAGCATTTT
TRBV21-1,TRBJ2-3,.,.,CASSKALRAGVVPDTQYF,TGTGCCAGCAGCAAAGCGCTACGGGCGGGAGTCGTGCCAGATACGCAGTATTTT
TRBV2,TRBJ2-2,.,.,CASSSWGTHTGELFF,TGTGCCAGCAGCTCTTGGGGGACTCACACCGGGGAGCTGTTTTTT
TRBV19,TRBJ2-2,.,TRBD1,CASSTDRGRNTGELFF,TGTGCCAGTAGTACGGACAGGGGTCGTAACACCGGGGAGCTGTTTTTT